A selection of T cell receptor beta chains follows, all from one sample in a study of T-cell reconstitution after alpha-beta-depleted transplantation in children. Each CDR3 protein gets one entry after TCRdb re-called the PCR reads with MiXCR. The sample consists of 6,400 or so distinct CDR3 sequences, about a sixth of them appearing once. The source was PBMCs, collected before TCRalphabeta/CD19-depleted stem cell transplant. The receptor set was obtained from a boy aged 2 to 10 with acute lymphoblastic leukemia, due to receive a stem cell transplant. Both conserved end residues are trimmed from each CDR3.

V gene,J gene,CDR3 protein
TRBV6-4,TRBJ1-1,ASSPDGQGVLLKDTEAF
TRBV2,TRBJ2-7,ASEGQPDYEQY
TRBV18,TRBJ2-7,ASSPRGQGLYEQY
TRBV29-1,TRBJ2-3,SVEGTVTDTQY
TRBV5-4,TRBJ2-2,ASSPDQTTGELF
TRBV20-1,TRBJ2-3,SAWGFRTDTQY
TRBV21-1,TRBJ2-3,ASPSPSDTQY
TRBV4-2,TRBJ1-1,ASSQGGLGETEAF
TRBV5-1,TRBJ2-1,ASSVGGTTYNEQF
TRBV27,TRBJ1-2,ASSLRAGYDGYT
TRBV9,TRBJ2-5,ASSRAGAGGEETQY
TRBV5-5,TRBJ2-7,ASSPGQARNEQY
TRBV7-9,TRBJ1-5,ASSLGGPYSNQPQH
TRBV9,TRBJ1-1,ASSVGSGEDTEAF
TRBV6-1,TRBJ1-2,ASPGVYYGYT
TRBV3-1,TRBJ2-3,ASSPGTSMADTQY
TRBV28,TRBJ2-7,ASSGSGQGYYEQY
TRBV3-1,TRBJ2-7,ASSQGGGTSGSHSYEQY
TRBV20-1,TRBJ2-1,SAVPTVSSYNEQF
TRBV7-2,TRBJ1-2,ASSLARGNYGYT
TRBV6-2/TRBV6-3,TRBJ2-6,ASSRLLASGANVLT
TRBV11-2,TRBJ2-2,ASSLDLGTHTGELF
TRBV10-3,TRBJ2-1,AISQGGPQYNEQF
TRBV27,TRBJ2-5,ASSSTPGGQETQY
TRBV20-1,TRBJ2-7,SASEQVNEQY
TRBV7-9,TRBJ1-1,ASSLEIGMNTEAF
TRBV10-3,TRBJ1-3,AISESGMGNTIY
TRBV6-2/TRBV6-3,TRBJ2-3,ASSSSGGTDTQY
TRBV27,TRBJ2-7,ASSLSFGQIPYEQY
TRBV7-2,TRBJ1-5,ASSLVQASDQPQH
TRBV5-1,TRBJ2-3,ASSLGGRGTDTQY
TRBV19,TRBJ2-7,ASSIDGGRSSYEQY
TRBV5-4,TRBJ2-7,ASRLTGDGSYEQY
TRBV27,TRBJ2-7,ASWRDRSYEQY
TRBV9,TRBJ1-5,ASSRAGHRNQPQH
TRBV5-1,TRBJ1-1,ASSSDGGARTEAF
TRBV18,TRBJ1-3,ASSQLPGTTGNTIY
TRBV12-3/TRBV12-4,TRBJ2-7,ASIWTGGLEQY
TRBV6-1,TRBJ2-1,ASSELAGGPVGQF
TRBV20-1,TRBJ1-2,SAGHRDNYGYT
TRBV12-3/TRBV12-4,TRBJ2-6,ASSLEAGGAGANVLT
TRBV6-2/TRBV6-3,TRBJ2-7,ASSPYSGGAGEQY